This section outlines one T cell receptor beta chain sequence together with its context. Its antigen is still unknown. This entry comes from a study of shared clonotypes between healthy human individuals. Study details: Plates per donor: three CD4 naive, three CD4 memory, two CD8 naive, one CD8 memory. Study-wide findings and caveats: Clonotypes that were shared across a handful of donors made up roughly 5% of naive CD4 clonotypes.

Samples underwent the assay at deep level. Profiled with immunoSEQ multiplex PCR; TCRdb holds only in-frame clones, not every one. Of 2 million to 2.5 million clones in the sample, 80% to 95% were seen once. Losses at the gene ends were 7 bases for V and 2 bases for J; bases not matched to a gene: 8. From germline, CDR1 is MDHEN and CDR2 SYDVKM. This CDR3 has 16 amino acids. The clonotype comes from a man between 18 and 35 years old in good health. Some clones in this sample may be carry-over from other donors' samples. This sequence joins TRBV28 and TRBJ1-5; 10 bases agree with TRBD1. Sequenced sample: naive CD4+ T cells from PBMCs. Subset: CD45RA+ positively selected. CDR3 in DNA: TGTGCCAGCACCTTGGGGGGGACAGGGGGCAATCAGCCCCAGCATTTT. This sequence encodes CASTLGGTGGNQPQHF.